This T cell receptor beta chain was sequenced in a study of cytomegalovirus exposure and HLA in healthy donors. The CDR3 is 14 amino acids. Germline V lookup: CDR1 SGHKS, CDR2 YYEKEE (reference sequence). V was clipped by 1 base and J by 4 bases; unmatched bases: 2. In regard to this clone: Its cognate antigen is unknown.

Profiling relied on immunoSEQ multiplex PCR, and the TCRdb table lists in-frame clones only, not all of them. The repertoire holds about 160,000 clones, with 91% as singletons. Study results and caveats: It was found in a later analysis that first-cohort TCR clusters tended to co-occur in the 120 validation repertoires.

What was sequenced was PBMCs. V usage is TRBV5-5 and J usage is TRBJ1-2, with 9 bases fitting TRBD1. The sequence derives from a woman under 30 in good health and CMV-seropositive. The CDR3 DNA reads TGTGCCAGCAGCTTGACAGGGGGCGGCTATGGCTACACCTTC. Its protein product is CASSLTGGGYGYTF.